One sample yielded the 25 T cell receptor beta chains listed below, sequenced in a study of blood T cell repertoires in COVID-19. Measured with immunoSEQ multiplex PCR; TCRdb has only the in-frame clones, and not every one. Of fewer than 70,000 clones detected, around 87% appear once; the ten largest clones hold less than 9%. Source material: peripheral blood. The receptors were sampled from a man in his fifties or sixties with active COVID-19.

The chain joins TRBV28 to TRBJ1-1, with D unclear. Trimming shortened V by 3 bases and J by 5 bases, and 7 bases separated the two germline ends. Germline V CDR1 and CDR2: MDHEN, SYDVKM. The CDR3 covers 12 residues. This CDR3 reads CASSFIGTEAFF. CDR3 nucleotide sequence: TGTGCCAGCAGTTTTATCGGTACTGAAGCTTTCTTT. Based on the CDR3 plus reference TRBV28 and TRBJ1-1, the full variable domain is DVKVTQSSRYLVKRTGEKVFLECVQDMDHENMFWYRQDPGLGLRLIYFSYDVKMKEKGDIPEGYSVSREKKERFSLILESASTNQTSMYLCASSFIGTEAFFGQGTRLTVV.

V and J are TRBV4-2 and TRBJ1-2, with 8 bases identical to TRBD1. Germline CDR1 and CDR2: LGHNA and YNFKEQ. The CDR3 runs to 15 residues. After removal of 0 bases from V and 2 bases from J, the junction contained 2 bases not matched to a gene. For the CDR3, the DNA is TGTGCCAGCAGCCAAGACACAGGGGGGAACTATGGCTACACCTTC. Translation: CASSQDTGGNYGYTF.

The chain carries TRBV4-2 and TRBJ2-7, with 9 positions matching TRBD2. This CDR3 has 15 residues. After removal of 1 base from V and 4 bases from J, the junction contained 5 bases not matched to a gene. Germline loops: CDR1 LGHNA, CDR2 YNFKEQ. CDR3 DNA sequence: TGTGCCAGCAGCCAAGCTAGCGGGAAAGGATACGAGCAGTACTTC. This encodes CASSQASGKGYEQYF.

The CDR3 coding sequence is TGTGCCAGCAGTGGAGGACAGTTTGGCTCCTACAATGAGCAGTTCTTC. Amino acids: CASSGGQFGSYNEQFF. The chain has TRBV25-1 and TRBJ2-1; D possibly corresponds to TRBD1 (6 bases). The germline V and J ends were trimmed by 4 bases and 0 bases, with 13 bases remaining between them. From germline, CDR1 is MGHDK and CDR2 SYGVNS. This CDR3 has 16 amino acids.

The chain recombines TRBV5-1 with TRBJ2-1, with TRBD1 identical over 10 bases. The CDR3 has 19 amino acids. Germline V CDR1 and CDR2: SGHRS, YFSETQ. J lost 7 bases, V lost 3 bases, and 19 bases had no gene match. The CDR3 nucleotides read TGCGCCAGCAGCTCAGTAGGGATGCCGGGACAGGGGTCCAAGAATGAGCAGTTCTTC. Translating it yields CASSSVGMPGQGSKNEQFF.

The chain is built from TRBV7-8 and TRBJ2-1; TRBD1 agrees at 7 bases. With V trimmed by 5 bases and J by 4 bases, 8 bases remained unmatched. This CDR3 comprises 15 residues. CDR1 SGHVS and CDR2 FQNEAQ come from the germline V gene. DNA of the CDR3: TGTGCCAGCAGCGCCCCGGGACAGCATTACAATGAGCAGTTCTTC. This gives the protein CASSAPGQHYNEQFF.

CDR3 protein: CATSDHQGGRSNQPQHF. In DNA, the CDR3 is TGTGCCACCAGTGATCATCAGGGGGGACGTAGCAATCAGCCCCAGCATTTT. The chain uses TRBV24-1 and TRBJ1-5, with TRBD1 identical over 7 bases. The CDR3 consists of 17 residues. V was pared by 3 bases and J by 0 bases, with 7 bases of the junction left unmatched. Germline CDR1 and CDR2: KGHDR and SFDVKD.

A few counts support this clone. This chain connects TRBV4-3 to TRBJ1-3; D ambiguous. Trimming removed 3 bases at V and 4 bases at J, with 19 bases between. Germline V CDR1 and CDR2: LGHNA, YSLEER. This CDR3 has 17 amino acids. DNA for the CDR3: TGCGCCAGCAGCCAGCACTTTGGAGCCCTGTACGGAAACACCATATATTTT. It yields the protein CASSQHFGALYGNTIYF.

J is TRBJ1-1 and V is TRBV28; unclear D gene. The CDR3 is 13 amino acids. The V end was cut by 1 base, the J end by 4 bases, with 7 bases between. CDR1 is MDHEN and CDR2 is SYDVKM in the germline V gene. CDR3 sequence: CASSLFGSTEAFF. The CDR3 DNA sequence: TGTGCCAGCAGTTTATTTGGGAGCACTGAAGCTTTCTTT.

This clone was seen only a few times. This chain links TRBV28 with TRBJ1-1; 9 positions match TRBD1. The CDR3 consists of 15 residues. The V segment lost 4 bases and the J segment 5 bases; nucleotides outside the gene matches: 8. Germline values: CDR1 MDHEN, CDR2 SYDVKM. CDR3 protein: CASSSVTGGPTEAFF. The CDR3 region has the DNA TGTGCCAGCAGTTCGGTGACAGGGGGTCCTACTGAAGCTTTCTTT.

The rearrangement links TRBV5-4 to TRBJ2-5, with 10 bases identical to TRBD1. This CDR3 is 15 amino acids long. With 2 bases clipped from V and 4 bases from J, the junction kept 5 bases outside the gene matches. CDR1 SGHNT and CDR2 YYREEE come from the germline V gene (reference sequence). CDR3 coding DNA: TGTGCCAGCAGCTTACGGGGGACAGGGGTAGAGACCCAGTACTTC. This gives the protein CASSLRGTGVETQYF. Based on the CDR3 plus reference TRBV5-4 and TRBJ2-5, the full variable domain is ETGVTQSPTHLIKTRGQQVTLRCSSQSGHNTVSWYQQALGQGPQFIFQYYREEENGRGNFPPRFSGLQFPNYSSELNVNALELDDSALYLCASSLRGTGVETQYFGPGTRLLVL.

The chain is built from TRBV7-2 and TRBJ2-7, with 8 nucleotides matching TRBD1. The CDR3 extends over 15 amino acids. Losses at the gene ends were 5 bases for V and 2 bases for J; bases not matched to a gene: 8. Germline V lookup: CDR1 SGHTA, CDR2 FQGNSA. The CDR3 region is CASSLKGQVPYEQYF. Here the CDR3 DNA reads TGTGCCAGCAGCCTCAAGGGACAGGTCCCCTACGAGCAGTACTTC. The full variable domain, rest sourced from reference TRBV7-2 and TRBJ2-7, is GAGVSQSPSNKVTEKGKDVELRCDPISGHTALYWYRQSLGQGLEFLIYFQGNSAPDKSGLPSDRFSAERTGGSVSTLTIQRTQQEDSAVYLCASSLKGQVPYEQYFGPGTRLTVT.

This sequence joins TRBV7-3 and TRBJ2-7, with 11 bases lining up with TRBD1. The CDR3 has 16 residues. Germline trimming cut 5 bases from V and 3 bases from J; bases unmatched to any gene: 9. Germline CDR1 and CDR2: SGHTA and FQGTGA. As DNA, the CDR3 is TGTGCCAGCAGCCGATCCCCGGGACAGGGGGTCTACGAGCAGTACTTC. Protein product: CASSRSPGQGVYEQYF.

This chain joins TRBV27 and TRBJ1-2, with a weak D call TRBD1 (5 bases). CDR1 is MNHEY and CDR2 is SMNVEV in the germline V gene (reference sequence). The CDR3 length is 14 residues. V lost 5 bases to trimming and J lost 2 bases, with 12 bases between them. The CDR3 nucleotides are TGTGCCAGCAGTACCCGACCAGGGAACTATGGCTACACCTTC. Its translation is CASSTRPGNYGYTF.

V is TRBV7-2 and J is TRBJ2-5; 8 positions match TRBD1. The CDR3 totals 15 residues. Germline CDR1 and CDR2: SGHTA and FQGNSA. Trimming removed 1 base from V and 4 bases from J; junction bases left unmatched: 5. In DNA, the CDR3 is TGTGCCAGCAGCTTAGGTCGGACAGGGAGAGAGACCCAGTACTTC. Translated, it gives CASSLGRTGRETQYF.

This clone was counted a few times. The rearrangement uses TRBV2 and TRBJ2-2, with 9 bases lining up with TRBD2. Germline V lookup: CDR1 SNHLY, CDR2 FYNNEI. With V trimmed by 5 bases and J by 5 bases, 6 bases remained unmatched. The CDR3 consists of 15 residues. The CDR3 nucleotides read TGTGCCAGCAGTCTGGCGGGGGGGCCGACCGGGGAGCTGTTTTTT. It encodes CASSLAGGPTGELFF.

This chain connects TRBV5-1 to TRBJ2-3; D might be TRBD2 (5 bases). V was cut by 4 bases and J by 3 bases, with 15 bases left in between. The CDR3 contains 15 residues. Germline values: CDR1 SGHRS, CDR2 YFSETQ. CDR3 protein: CASSTGRDWTDTQYF. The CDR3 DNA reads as TGCGCCAGCAGCACGGGCCGGGATTGGACAGATACGCAGTATTTT.

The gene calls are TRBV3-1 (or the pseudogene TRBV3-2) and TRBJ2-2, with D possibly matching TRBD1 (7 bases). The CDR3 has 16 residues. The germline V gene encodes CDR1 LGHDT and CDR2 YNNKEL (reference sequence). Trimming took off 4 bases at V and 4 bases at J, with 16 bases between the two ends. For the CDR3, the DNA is TGTGCCAGCAGCCCCTCCAGGGGGGCTTTCACCGGGGAGCTGTTTTTT. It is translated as CASSPSRGAFTGELFF.

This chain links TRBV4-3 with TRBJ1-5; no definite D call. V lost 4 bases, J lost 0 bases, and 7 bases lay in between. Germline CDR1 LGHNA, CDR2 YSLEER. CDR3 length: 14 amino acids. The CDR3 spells CASSPGNSNQPQHF. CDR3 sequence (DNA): TGCGCCAGCAGCCCGGGGAATAGCAATCAGCCCCAGCATTTT.

CDR3 residues: CASSPGTSGRAEQFF. The CDR3 coding sequence is TGTGCCAGCAGCCCCGGGACTAGCGGGAGGGCTGAGCAGTTCTTC. The genes are TRBV28 and TRBJ2-1; 16 nucleotides line up with TRBD2. The CDR3 length is 15 residues. The germline CDR1 and CDR2 sequences are MDHEN and SYDVKM. The J segment lost 9 bases and the V segment lost 6 bases, leaving 5 bases of the junction unmatched.

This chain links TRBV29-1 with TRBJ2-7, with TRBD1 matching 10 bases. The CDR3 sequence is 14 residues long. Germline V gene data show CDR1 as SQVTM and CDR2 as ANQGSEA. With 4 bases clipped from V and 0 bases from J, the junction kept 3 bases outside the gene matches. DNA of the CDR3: TGCAGCGTTGGTGACAGGGGGCCCTCCTACGAGCAGTACTTC. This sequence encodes CSVGDRGPSYEQYF.

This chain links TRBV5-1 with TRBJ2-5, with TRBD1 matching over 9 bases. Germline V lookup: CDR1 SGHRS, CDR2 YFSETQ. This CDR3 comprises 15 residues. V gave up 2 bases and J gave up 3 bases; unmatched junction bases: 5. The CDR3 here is CASSLNRGLEETQYF. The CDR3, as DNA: TGCGCCAGCAGCTTAAACAGGGGGCTGGAAGAGACCCAGTACTTC.

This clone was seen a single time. The CDR3 DNA reads TGTGCCAGCAGTAACGGACAGGGCTCCTACGAGCAGTACTTC. Its protein is CASSNGQGSYEQYF. The genes are TRBV6-5 and TRBJ2-7, with TRBD1 matching 8 bases. Germline V gene sequence: CDR1 MNHEY, CDR2 SVGAGI. The CDR3 has 14 residues. J gave up 0 bases and V 5 bases, and 3 bases lay outside the gene matches.

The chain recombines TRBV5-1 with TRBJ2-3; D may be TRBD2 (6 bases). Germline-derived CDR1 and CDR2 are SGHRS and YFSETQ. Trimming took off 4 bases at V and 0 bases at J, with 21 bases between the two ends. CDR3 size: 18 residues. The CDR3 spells CASSPIGTGRGSTDTQYF. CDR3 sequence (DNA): TGCGCCAGCAGCCCAATAGGAACAGGTCGGGGGAGCACAGATACGCAGTATTTT. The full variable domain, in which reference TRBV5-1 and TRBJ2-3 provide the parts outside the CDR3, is KAGVTQTPRYLIKTRGQQVTLSCSPISGHRSVSWYQQTPGQGLQFLFEYFSETQRNKGNFPGRFSGRQFSNSRSEMNVSTLELGDSALYLCASSPIGTGRGSTDTQYFGPGTRLTVL.

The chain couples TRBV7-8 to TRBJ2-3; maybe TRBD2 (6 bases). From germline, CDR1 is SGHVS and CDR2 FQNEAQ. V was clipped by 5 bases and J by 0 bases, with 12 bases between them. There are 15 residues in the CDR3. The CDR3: CASSVPSASTDTQYF. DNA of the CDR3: TGTGCCAGCAGCGTACCTAGCGCTAGCACAGATACGCAGTATTTT.